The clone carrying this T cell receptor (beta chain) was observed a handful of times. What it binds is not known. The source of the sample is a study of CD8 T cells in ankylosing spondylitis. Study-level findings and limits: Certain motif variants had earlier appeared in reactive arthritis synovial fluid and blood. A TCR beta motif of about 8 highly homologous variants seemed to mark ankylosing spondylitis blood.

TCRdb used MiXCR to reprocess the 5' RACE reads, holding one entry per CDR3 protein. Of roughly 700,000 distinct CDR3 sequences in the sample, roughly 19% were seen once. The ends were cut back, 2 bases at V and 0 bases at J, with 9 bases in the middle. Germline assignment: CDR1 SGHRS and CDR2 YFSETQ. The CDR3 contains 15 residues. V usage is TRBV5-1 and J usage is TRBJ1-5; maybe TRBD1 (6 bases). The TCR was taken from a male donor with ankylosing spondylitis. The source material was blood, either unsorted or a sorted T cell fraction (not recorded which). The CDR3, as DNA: TGCGCCAGCAGCTTACAGGGATATAGCAATCAGCCCCAGCATTTT. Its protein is CASSLQGYSNQPQHF.